Listed below are T cell receptor beta chains from one sample, sequenced in a study of blood T cell repertoires in COVID-19. Assay: immunoSEQ multiplex PCR; the TCRdb copy retains only in-frame clones and omits some. This table has about 250,000 clones, 70% to 90% appearing once. Sequenced sample: PBMCs or T cells enriched from blood (not recorded which). These receptors originate from a woman aged 25 to 39 who had recovered from COVID-19. The CDR3 runs from the conserved cysteine through the conserved F or W. A D gene is named only where the DNA matches it firmly. Rows give clone size only sometimes, using once, few, many, or a class for an expanded clone.

v_call: TRBV5-1
j_call: TRBJ1-1
d_call: TRBD1
cdr3_length: 16
clone_size: -
cdr3_aa: CASSSDRASMNTEAFF
cdr3_nt: TGCGCCAGCAGCTCGGACAGGGCATCCATGAACACTGAAGCTTTCTTT

v_call: TRBV19
j_call: TRBJ1-2
d_call: TRBD1
cdr3_length: 15
clone_size: once
cdr3_aa: CASSSQGKANYGYTF
cdr3_nt: TGTGCCAGTAGTTCACAGGGGAAAGCTAACTATGGCTACACCTTC

v_call: TRBV15
j_call: TRBJ2-1
d_call: TRBD1
cdr3_length: 16
clone_size: few
cdr3_aa: CATSRDWDRAYNEQFF
cdr3_nt: TGTGCCACCAGCAGAGATTGGGACAGGGCCTATAATGAGCAGTTCTTC

v_call: TRBV7-9
j_call: TRBJ2-5
d_call: -
cdr3_length: 14
clone_size: -
cdr3_aa: CASSRPPGSQTQYF
cdr3_nt: TGTGCCAGCAGCCGCCCGCCAGGCTCTCAGACCCAGTACTTC

v_call: TRBV29-1
j_call: TRBJ2-7
d_call: -
cdr3_length: 12
clone_size: -
cdr3_aa: CSVLRGDYEQYF
cdr3_nt: TGCAGCGTATTGCGGGGCGATTACGAGCAGTACTTC

v_call: TRBV24-1
j_call: TRBJ2-5
d_call: -
cdr3_length: 15
clone_size: -
cdr3_aa: CATSDPGSRGETQYF
cdr3_nt: TGTGCCACCAGCGATCCGGGTTCCAGGGGAGAGACCCAGTACTTC

v_call: TRBV9
j_call: TRBJ1-1
d_call: -
cdr3_length: 15
clone_size: many
cdr3_aa: CASSASTSGVTEAFF
cdr3_nt: TGTGCCAGCAGCGCCTCCACTTCGGGGGTCACTGAAGCTTTCTTT

v_call: TRBV10-3
j_call: TRBJ2-7
d_call: TRBD1
cdr3_length: 15
clone_size: many
cdr3_aa: CAIRDDGTGVYEQYF
cdr3_nt: TGTGCCATCAGGGATGACGGGACAGGGGTCTACGAGCAGTACTTC

v_call: TRBV24-1
j_call: TRBJ2-5
d_call: TRBD1
cdr3_length: 19
clone_size: -
cdr3_aa: CATSETGTGGVQGGETQYF
cdr3_nt: TGTGCCACCAGTGAGACCGGGACAGGGGGAGTTCAAGGCGGAGAGACCCAGTACTTC

v_call: TRBV19
j_call: TRBJ1-3
d_call: -
cdr3_length: 16
clone_size: -
cdr3_aa: CASSRGDLASGNTIYF
cdr3_nt: TGTGCCAGTAGTCGAGGAGACTTGGCCTCTGGAAACACCATATATTTT

v_call: TRBV3-1/TRBV3-2
j_call: TRBJ1-4
d_call: TRBD1
cdr3_length: 11
clone_size: -
cdr3_aa: CASSQTGELFF
cdr3_nt: TGTGCCAGCAGCCAAACAGGGGAACTGTTTTTT

v_call: TRBV7-6
j_call: TRBJ1-1
d_call: -
cdr3_length: 14
clone_size: once
cdr3_aa: CASSLAGRKIEAFF
cdr3_nt: TGTGCCAGCAGCTTAGCGGGGCGAAAGATTGAAGCTTTCTTT

v_call: TRBV6-1
j_call: TRBJ2-5
d_call: TRBD1
cdr3_length: 14
clone_size: once
cdr3_aa: CASSETGGVETQYF
cdr3_nt: TGTGCCAGCAGTGAGACAGGGGGGGTGGAGACCCAGTACTTC

v_call: TRBV15
j_call: TRBJ2-4
d_call: TRBD2
cdr3_length: 14
clone_size: -
cdr3_aa: CATGGGDGKNIQYF
cdr3_nt: TGTGCCACCGGCGGGGGGGATGGCAAAAACATTCAGTACTTC

v_call: TRBV19
j_call: TRBJ1-1
d_call: -
cdr3_length: 19
clone_size: -
cdr3_aa: CASSIDPGPYRARNTEAFF
cdr3_nt: TGTGCCAGTAGTATAGATCCTGGACCTTACAGGGCAAGGAACACTGAAGCTTTCTTT

v_call: TRBV15
j_call: TRBJ1-5
d_call: -
cdr3_length: 12
clone_size: -
cdr3_aa: CATSLGNQPQHF
cdr3_nt: TGTGCCACCAGCCTAGGCAATCAGCCCCAGCATTTT

v_call: TRBV15
j_call: TRBJ1-4
d_call: -
cdr3_length: 16
clone_size: many
cdr3_aa: CATSRDMQGGNEKLFF
cdr3_nt: TGTGCCACCAGCAGAGATATGCAGGGAGGAAATGAAAAACTGTTTTTT

v_call: TRBV3-1/TRBV3-2
j_call: TRBJ2-7
d_call: -
cdr3_length: 16
clone_size: -
cdr3_aa: CASSQDLEAMHYEQYF
cdr3_nt: TGTGCCAGCAGCCAAGATTTAGAGGCGATGCACTACGAGCAGTACTTC

v_call: TRBV28
j_call: TRBJ1-5
d_call: TRBD1
cdr3_length: 17
clone_size: -
cdr3_aa: CASSPGTGGEGNQPQHF
cdr3_nt: TGTGCCAGCAGCCCCGGGACAGGGGGCGAGGGCAATCAGCCCCAGCATTTT

v_call: TRBV6-1
j_call: TRBJ1-4
d_call: -
cdr3_length: 16
clone_size: -
cdr3_aa: CASSEAQGGVGEKLFF
cdr3_nt: TGTGCCAGCAGTGAAGCTCAAGGAGGGGTTGGGGAAAAACTGTTTTTT

v_call: TRBV19
j_call: TRBJ2-7
d_call: -
cdr3_length: 13
clone_size: -
cdr3_aa: CASSIGQDYEQYF
cdr3_nt: TGTGCCAGTAGTATAGGACAGGACTACGAGCAGTACTTC

v_call: TRBV30
j_call: TRBJ1-2
d_call: TRBD1
cdr3_length: 14
clone_size: few
cdr3_aa: CAWSPTQGEDGYTF
cdr3_nt: TGTGCCTGGAGCCCCACCCAGGGGGAAGATGGCTACACCTTC

v_call: TRBV28
j_call: TRBJ1-1
d_call: TRBD1
cdr3_length: 15
clone_size: -
cdr3_aa: CASSLPRQGRLEAFF
cdr3_nt: TGTGCCAGCAGTTTGCCCCGACAGGGCCGTCTCGAAGCTTTCTTT

v_call: TRBV7-2
j_call: TRBJ1-5
d_call: -
cdr3_length: 15
clone_size: few
cdr3_aa: CASRLEAVINQPQHF
cdr3_nt: TGTGCCAGCAGACTAGAGGCAGTAATCAATCAGCCCCAGCATTTT